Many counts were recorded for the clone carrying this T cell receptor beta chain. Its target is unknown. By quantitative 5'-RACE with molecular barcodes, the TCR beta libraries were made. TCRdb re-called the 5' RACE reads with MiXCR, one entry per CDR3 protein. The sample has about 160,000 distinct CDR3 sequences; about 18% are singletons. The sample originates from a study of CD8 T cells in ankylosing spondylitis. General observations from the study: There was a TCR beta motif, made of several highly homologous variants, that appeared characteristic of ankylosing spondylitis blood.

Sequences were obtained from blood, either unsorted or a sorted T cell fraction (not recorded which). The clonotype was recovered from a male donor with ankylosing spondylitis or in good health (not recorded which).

CDR3 bases: TGCAGTGCTCCCCCAATTCAAACCGGGGAGCTGTTTTTT. Protein sequence: CSAPPIQTGELFF. The V call is TRBV20-1, the J call TRBJ2-2; no firm D call. Per germline, CDR1 DFQATT and CDR2 SNEGSKA (reference sequence). V lost 5 bases and J lost 5, with 12 bases in between. The CDR3 is made up of 13 amino acids.